A single sample is the source of the 9 T cell receptor beta chains below, sequenced in a study of blood T cells in healthy people across ages. Through a sample-barcoded 5' primer and a J-beta primer mix, a second PCR was run for roughly 7 to 12 cycles. Via MiXCR, TCRdb re-called the 5' RACE reads, giving one row per CDR3 protein. The data hold 1.6 million or so distinct CDR3 sequences, with 30% to 35% observed a single time. The sequenced sample consisted of blood. Receptors were obtained from a woman under 40 in good health.

On this clonotype itself: An end of the junction does not agree with germline; a read error may underlie this. This chain connects TRBV3-1 to TRBJ2-1; unclear D gene. The CDR3 is made up of 15 amino acids. Germline V gene data show CDR1 as LGHDT and CDR2 as YNNKEL (reference sequence). CDR3 amino acids: CASSQDLSSYNERFF. The CDR3 DNA reads as TGTGCCAGCAGCCAAGACCTCAGCTCCTACAATGAGCGGTTCTTC.

This clonotype was counted at least ten times. The J gene is TRBJ2-5, the V gene TRBV6-2 or TRBV6-3; no reliable D call. Looked up from germline, CDR1 is MNHEY and CDR2 is SVGEGT. The length of the CDR3 is 12 residues. V lost 3 bases to trimming and J lost 5 bases, with 7 bases between them. The CDR3 region is CASSYPHETQYF. The CDR3 bases are TGTGCCAGCAGTTATCCACATGAGACCCAGTACTTC.

This clonotype was detected a few times. V gene TRBV12-3 or TRBV12-4 combines with J gene TRBJ1-2; TRBD1 agrees at 8 bases. This CDR3 has 13 amino acids. The ends lost 7 bases at V and 7 bases at J; junction bases unmatched: 8. The DNA for the CDR3 is TGTGCCAGCAAGGTGGACAGGGAGGTTGGCTACACCTTC. This codes for CASKVDREVGYTF.

In its sample, this clonotype was seen a few times. Given a much more abundant clone one base away, this may be a read error. J is TRBJ2-5 and V is TRBV29-1; 7 bases line up with TRBD1. The CDR3 contains 13 residues. In germline, CDR1 is SQVTM, CDR2 ANQGSEA. CDR3 nucleotides: TGCAGTGCCTCCAGACAGGGCGGGGAGACCCAGTACTTC. Its protein is CSASRQGGETQYF.

This clonotype was recorded many times. The V call is TRBV20-1, the J call TRBJ1-5, with D tentatively TRBD1 (5 bases). The germline V gene has CDR1 DFQATT and CDR2 SNEGSKA (reference sequence). V lost 7 bases and J lost 5, with 15 bases in between. The CDR3 is made up of 13 amino acids. CDR3: CSVRGRAHQPQHF. CDR3 DNA sequence: TGCAGTGTGAGGGGCAGGGCTCATCAGCCCCAGCATTTT.

The CDR3 protein is CASSLRQGRNTGELFF. In nucleotides, the CDR3 is TGTGCCAGCAGCCTTAGACAGGGGCGGAACACCGGGGAGCTGTTTTTT. The chain links TRBV27 to TRBJ2-2; 8 nucleotides agree with TRBD1. Germline assignment: CDR1 MNHEY and CDR2 SMNVEV (reference sequence). The V gene end was trimmed by 6 bases and the J gene end by 1 base; junction bases not matched to a gene: 7. CDR3 length: 16 residues.

CDR3 sequence: CASLCLAGGNEQFF. In nucleotides, the CDR3 is TGTGCCAGCCTTTGTTTAGCGGGAGGCAATGAGCAGTTCTTC. The chain recombines TRBV2 with TRBJ2-1, with 10 bases that match TRBD2. With V trimmed by 8 bases and J by 6 bases, 7 bases remained unmatched. The length of the CDR3 is 14 residues. Germline V CDR1 and CDR2: SNHLY, FYNNEI.

V and J are TRBV5-1 and TRBJ2-3; 7 bases map to TRBD1. Germline assignment: CDR1 SGHRS and CDR2 YFSETQ. V dropped 0 bases and J dropped 3; count of bases not matched to a gene: 4. CDR3 size: 15 residues. The CDR3 coding sequence is TGCGCCAGCAGCTTGGGTAACAGGGGAACAGATACGCAGTATTTT. Translation gives CASSLGNRGTDTQYF.

This clonotype has more than one count but fewer than ten. This chain uses TRBV20-1 with TRBJ2-1; 8 bases are shared with TRBD1. Germline V CDR1 and CDR2: DFQATT, SNEGSKA (reference sequence). CDR3 size: 14 residues. With V trimmed by 3 bases and J by 7 bases, 8 bases remained unmatched. CDR3 in DNA: TGCAGTGCTAGGAAGAGACAGGGGCGGAATGAGCAGTTCTTC. Encoded protein: CSARKRQGRNEQFF.